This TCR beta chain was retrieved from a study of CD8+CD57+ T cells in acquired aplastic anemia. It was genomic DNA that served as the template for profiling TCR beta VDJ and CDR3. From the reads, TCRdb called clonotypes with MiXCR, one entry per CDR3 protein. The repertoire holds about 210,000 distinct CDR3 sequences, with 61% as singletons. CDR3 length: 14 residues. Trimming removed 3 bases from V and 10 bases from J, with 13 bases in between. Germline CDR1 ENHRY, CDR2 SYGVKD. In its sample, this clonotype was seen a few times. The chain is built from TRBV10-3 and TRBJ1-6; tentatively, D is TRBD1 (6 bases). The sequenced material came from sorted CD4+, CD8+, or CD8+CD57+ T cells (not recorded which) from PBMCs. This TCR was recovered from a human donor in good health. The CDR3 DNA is TGTGCCATCAGTGACCCGACAGGCCAGTCACCCCTCCACTTT. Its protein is CAISDPTGQSPLHF.